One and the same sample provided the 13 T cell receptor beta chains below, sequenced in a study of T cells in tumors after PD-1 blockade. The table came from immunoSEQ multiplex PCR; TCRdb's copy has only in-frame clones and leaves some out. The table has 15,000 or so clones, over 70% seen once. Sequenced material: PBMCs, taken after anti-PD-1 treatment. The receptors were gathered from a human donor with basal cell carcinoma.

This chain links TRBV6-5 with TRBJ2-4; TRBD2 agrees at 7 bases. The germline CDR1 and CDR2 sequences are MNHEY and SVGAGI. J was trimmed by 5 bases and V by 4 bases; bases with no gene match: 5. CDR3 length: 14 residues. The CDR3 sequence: CASSLKGGENIQYF. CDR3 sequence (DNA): TGTGCCAGCAGTTTAAAGGGAGGGGAAAACATTCAGTACTTC.

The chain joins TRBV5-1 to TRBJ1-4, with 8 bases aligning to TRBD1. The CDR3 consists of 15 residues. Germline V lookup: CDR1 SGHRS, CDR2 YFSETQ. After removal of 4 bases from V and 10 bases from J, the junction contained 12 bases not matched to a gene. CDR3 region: CASSPTAAQGAKLFF. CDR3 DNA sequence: TGCGCCAGCAGCCCAACGGCCGCGCAGGGGGCAAAACTGTTTTTT. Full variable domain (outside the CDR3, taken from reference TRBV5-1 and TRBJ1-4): KAGVTQTPRYLIKTRGQQVTLSCSPISGHRSVSWYQQTPGQGLQFLFEYFSETQRNKGNFPGRFSGRQFSNSRSEMNVSTLELGDSALYLCASSPTAAQGAKLFFGSGTQLSVL.

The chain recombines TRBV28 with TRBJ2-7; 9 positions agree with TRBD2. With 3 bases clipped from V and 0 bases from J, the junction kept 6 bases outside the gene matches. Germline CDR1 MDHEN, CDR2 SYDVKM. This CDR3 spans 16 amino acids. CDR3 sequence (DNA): TGTGCCAGCAGTTTTTCCACAGCGGGAGGCTCCTACGAGCAGTACTTC. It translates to CASSFSTAGGSYEQYF.

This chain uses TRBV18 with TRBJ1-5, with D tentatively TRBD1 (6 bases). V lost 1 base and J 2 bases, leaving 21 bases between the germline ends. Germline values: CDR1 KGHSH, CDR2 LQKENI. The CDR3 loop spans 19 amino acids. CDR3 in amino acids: CASSPRPLGGVYGNQPQHF. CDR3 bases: TGTGCCAGCTCACCACGGCCTCTCGGGGGCGTATATGGCAATCAGCCCCAGCATTTT.

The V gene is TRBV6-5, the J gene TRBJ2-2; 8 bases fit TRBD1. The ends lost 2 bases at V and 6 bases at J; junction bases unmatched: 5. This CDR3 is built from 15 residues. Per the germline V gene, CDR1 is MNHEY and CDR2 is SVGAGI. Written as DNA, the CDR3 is TGTGCCAGCAGTTACGCACACAGGGGGGCCGGGGAGCTGTTTTTT. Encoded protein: CASSYAHRGAGELFF.

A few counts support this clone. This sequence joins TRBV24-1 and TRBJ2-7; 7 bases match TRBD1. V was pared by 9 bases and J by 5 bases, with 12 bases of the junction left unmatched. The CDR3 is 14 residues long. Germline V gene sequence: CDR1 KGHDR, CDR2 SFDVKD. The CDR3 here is CATPDRSRADEQYF. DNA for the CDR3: TGTGCCACCCCGGACAGGAGTCGAGCGGACGAGCAGTACTTC.

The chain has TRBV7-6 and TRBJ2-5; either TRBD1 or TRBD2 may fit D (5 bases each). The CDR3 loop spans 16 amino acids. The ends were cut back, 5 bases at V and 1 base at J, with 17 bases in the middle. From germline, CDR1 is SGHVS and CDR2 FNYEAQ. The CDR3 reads CASSPVPGPVQETQYF. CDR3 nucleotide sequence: TGTGCCAGCAGCCCAGTCCCGGGACCGGTCCAAGAGACCCAGTACTTC.

The CDR3 loop is CASTPHPQGPLGTQYF. Written as DNA, the CDR3 is TGTGCCAGCACCCCCCATCCCCAGGGGCCGCTGGGTACGCAGTATTTT. The genes are TRBV3-1 (or the pseudogene TRBV3-2) and TRBJ2-3, with D tentatively TRBD1 (6 bases). CDR3 size: 16 residues. Germline-derived CDR1 and CDR2 are LGHDT and YNNKEL (reference sequence). V gave up 7 bases and J gave up 8 bases, with 25 bases separating them.

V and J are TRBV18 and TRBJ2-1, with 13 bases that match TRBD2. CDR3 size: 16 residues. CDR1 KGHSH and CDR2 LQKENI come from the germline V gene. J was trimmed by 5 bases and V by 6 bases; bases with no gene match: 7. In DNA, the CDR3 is TGTGCCAGCTCGCCCGGGGGGACTAGCGGGGACAATGAGCAGTTCTTC. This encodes CASSPGGTSGDNEQFF.

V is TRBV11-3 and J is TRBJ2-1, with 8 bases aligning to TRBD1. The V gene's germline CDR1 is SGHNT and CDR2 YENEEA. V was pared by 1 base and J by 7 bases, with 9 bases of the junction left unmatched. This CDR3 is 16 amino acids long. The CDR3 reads CASSLGGQGAENEQFF. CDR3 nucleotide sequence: TGTGCCAGCAGCTTAGGAGGACAGGGAGCGGAGAATGAGCAGTTCTTC.

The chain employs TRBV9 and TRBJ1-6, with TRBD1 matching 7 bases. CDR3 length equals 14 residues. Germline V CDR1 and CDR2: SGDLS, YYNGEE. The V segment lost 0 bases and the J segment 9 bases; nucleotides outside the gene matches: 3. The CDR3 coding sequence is TGTGCCAGCAGCGTAGAAGGGACAGTTTCACCCCTCCACTTT. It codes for CASSVEGTVSPLHF.

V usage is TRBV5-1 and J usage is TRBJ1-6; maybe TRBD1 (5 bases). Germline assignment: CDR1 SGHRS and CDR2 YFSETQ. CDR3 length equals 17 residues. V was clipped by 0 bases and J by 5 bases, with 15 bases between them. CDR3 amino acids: CASSLVRRGRDNSPLHF. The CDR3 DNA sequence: TGCGCCAGCAGCTTGGTGAGGAGGGGCCGCGATAATTCACCCCTCCACTTT.

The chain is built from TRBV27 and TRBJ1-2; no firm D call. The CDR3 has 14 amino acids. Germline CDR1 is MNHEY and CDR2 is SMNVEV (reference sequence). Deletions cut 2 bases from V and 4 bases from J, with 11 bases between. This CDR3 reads CASSLNMEFYGYTF. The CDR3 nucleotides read TGTGCCAGCAGTTTAAATATGGAGTTCTATGGCTACACCTTC.